The clone carrying this T cell receptor (beta chain) was observed at least ten times. The time point was: newly diagnosed GD, antithyroid drugs for less than 3 months. Construction of the TCR library relied on RNA isolated from PBMCs. The CDR3 is 15 amino acids. Germline-derived CDR1 and CDR2 are DFQATT and SNEGSKA (reference sequence). V was shortened by 1 base and J by 1 base, with 11 bases between the two germline ends. This sample was included in a study of regulatory T cells in long-lasting Graves disease. The authors built TCR beta libraries using iRepertoire HTBI primers and Arm-PCR of CDR3 regions. TCRdb passed the multiplex PCR reads through MiXCR, listing each CDR3 protein once. Here the sample spans some 250,000 distinct CDR3 sequences, around a sixth being singletons. Another study also made use of these data, one on T cells in Graves' hyperthyroidism and ophthalmopathy.

The sequence derives from a woman aged 25 to 39 with Graves disease. The V call is TRBV20-1, the J call TRBJ1-5, with unresolved D. Sequencing was performed on peripheral blood mononuclear cells (PBMCs), taken at new diagnosis, from a patient treated with antithyroid drugs. CDR3 sequence reads: CSARVVGGSNQPQHF. The CDR3 DNA is TGCAGTGCTAGAGTGGTGGGCGGGAGCAATCAGCCCCAGCATTTT.